These 20 T cell receptor beta chains were sequenced from one sample in a study of HIV-infected patients and healthy controls. Antiretroviral therapy had run roughly three months, about 14 weeks, before follow-up blood collection. Whole blood was used without fractionation, so all unsorted peripheral T cells were included. cDNA was made from 500 ng RNA using alpha and beta constant primers. Alpha and beta chain libraries were made separately by chain-specific third strand synthesis with multiplexing indices. Each CDR3 protein is one row after TCRdb ran MiXCR on the 5' RACE reads. The table lists about 14,000 distinct CDR3 sequences, 12% of them singletons. The source material was blood, sampled during antiretroviral therapy. Every receptor here comes from an adult with HIV infection. The donor label of this sample is uncertain.

V and J are TRBV5-6 and TRBJ2-3; 8 positions match TRBD2. Germline loops: CDR1 SGHDT, CDR2 YYEEEE. The CDR3 runs 18 residues. The V and J ends lost 0 bases and 0 bases, in that order; junction bases with no gene match: 9. CDR3 DNA sequence: TGTGCCAGCAGCTTGGAACTTCTCGGGGGGGGAAGCACAGATACGCAGTATTTT. It yields the protein CASSLELLGGGSTDTQYF.

This clonotype was detected ten times or more. This rearrangement joins TRBV5-4 to TRBJ2-3; 13 nucleotides agree with TRBD2. The V gene end was trimmed by 2 bases and the J gene end by 1 base; junction bases not matched to a gene: 1. Per the germline V gene, CDR1 is SGHNT and CDR2 is YYREEE (reference sequence). The CDR3 length is 16 residues. CDR3 sequence: CASSLGLAGGTDTQYF. CDR3 DNA sequence: TGTGCCAGCAGCTTAGGACTAGCGGGGGGCACAGATACGCAGTATTTT.

This clonotype came up many times. The chain couples TRBV7-2 to TRBJ2-1, with 8 bases matching TRBD1. Germline values: CDR1 SGHTA, CDR2 FQGNSA. The CDR3 loop spans 15 amino acids. With V trimmed by 4 bases and J by 4 bases, 6 bases remained unmatched. CDR3 coding DNA: TGTGCCAGCAGCTCTACGGGACAGGTATACAATGAGCAGTTCTTC. Translation: CASSSTGQVYNEQFF.

Concerning this clonotype: A clone one base away is much larger, so this may be a read error. The chain is built from TRBV5-1 and TRBJ1-5; D remains unclear. CDR3 length: 13 amino acids. Deletions cut 4 bases from V and 5 bases from J, with 10 bases between. Germline V lookup: CDR1 SGHRS, CDR2 YFSETQ. This CDR3 is CASSKYGDQPQHF. The CDR3 DNA reads TGCGCCAGCAGCAAGTACGGGGATCAGCCCCAGCATTTT.

CDR3 bases: TGCAGTGCTAGAGGATGGGACGGCGACACTGAAGCTTTCTTT. The encoded protein is CSARGWDGDTEAFF. The chain joins TRBV20-1 to TRBJ1-1; possibly TRBD1 for D (5 bases). Germline CDR1 DFQATT, CDR2 SNEGSKA (reference sequence). The CDR3 totals 14 residues. The V end was cut by 1 base, the J end by 3 bases, with 12 bases between.

This clonotype is labeled medium-sized. The V and J genes are TRBV7-2 and TRBJ2-6, with D unclear. The CDR3 spans 13 residues. Germline-derived CDR1 and CDR2 are SGHTA and FQGNSA. Trimming shortened V by 3 bases and J by 2 bases, and 2 bases separated the two germline ends. For the CDR3, the DNA is TGTGCCAGCAGCTTCACTGGGGCCAACGTCCTGACTTTC. This codes for CASSFTGANVLTF.

This clonotype was seen many times. This chain joins TRBV7-8 and TRBJ2-7; 9 nucleotides match TRBD2. This CDR3 has 16 amino acids. V gave up 1 base and J gave up 6 bases; unmatched junction bases: 10. The germline gives CDR1 SGHVS, CDR2 FQNEAQ. The CDR3 is CASSLVSAGGPGEQYF. The CDR3 DNA follows: TGTGCCAGCAGCTTAGTTAGTGCGGGAGGGCCCGGCGAGCAGTACTTC.

This clonotype has ten or more counts. The rearrangement links TRBV6-2 or TRBV6-3 to TRBJ2-1; TRBD2 matches at 7 bases. CDR1 is MNHEY and CDR2 is SVGEGT in the germline V gene. The trim removed 7 bases at V and 2 bases at J, leaving 5 bases unmatched. The CDR3 sequence is 14 residues long. The CDR3 DNA reads TGTGCCAGCAATCGAGCGGGAACCTACAATGAGCAGTTCTTC. Its protein product is CASNRAGTYNEQFF.

V usage is TRBV5-1 and J usage is TRBJ2-7; TRBD1 or TRBD2 may be the D gene (6 bases each). The V and J ends lost 0 bases and 3 bases respectively, with 16 bases between them. Germline CDR1 is SGHRS and CDR2 is YFSETQ. The CDR3 has 16 amino acids. CDR3 in amino acids: CASSLESGADHYEQYF. CDR3 nucleotide sequence: TGCGCCAGCAGCTTGGAATCGGGGGCCGATCACTACGAGCAGTACTTC.

This clonotype was counted a few times. This chain links TRBV29-1 with TRBJ1-1; 10 nucleotides align to TRBD1. Trimming took 4 bases from V and 5 from J; bases not matched to a gene: 4. Looked up from germline, CDR1 is SQVTM and CDR2 is ANQGSEA. CDR3 length: 13 residues. The CDR3 region is CSVGTGGWTEAFF. In nucleotides, the CDR3 is TGCAGCGTTGGGACAGGGGGATGGACTGAAGCTTTCTTT.

By proportion, this clonotype is medium-sized. The genes are TRBV12-3 or TRBV12-4 and TRBJ2-2; no firm D call. The CDR3 is made up of 15 amino acids. V lost 2 bases to trimming and J lost 5 bases, with 12 bases between them. The CDR3, as DNA: TGTGCCAGCAGTTTATTTCCAGCTAATACCGGGGAGCTGTTTTTT. This gives the protein CASSLFPANTGELFF.

This clonotype was recorded at least ten times. The chain recombines TRBV28 with TRBJ2-3; D is tentatively TRBD1 or TRBD2 (7 bases each). This CDR3 has 19 residues. V was trimmed by 1 base and J by 0 bases, leaving 20 bases between them. The germline gives CDR1 MDHEN, CDR2 SYDVKM. This chain's CDR3 is CASSLYQRGLAESTDTQYF. The CDR3 DNA reads as TGTGCCAGCAGTTTATACCAGAGGGGGCTAGCGGAAAGCACAGATACGCAGTATTTT.

This clonotype was seen repeatedly, ten times or more. The CDR3 bases are TGTGCCAGCAGAAGCAGTGGCGGCAATCAGCCCCAGCATTTT. This gives the protein CASRSSGGNQPQHF. The chain employs TRBV28 and TRBJ1-5; D call uncertain. V was pared by 6 bases and J by 2 bases, with 11 bases between. The CDR3 extends over 14 amino acids. CDR1 is MDHEN and CDR2 is SYDVKM in the germline V gene.

This sequence joins TRBV29-1 and TRBJ2-1; 7 nucleotides align to TRBD2. V lost 4 bases and J lost 0; bases outside the gene matches: 6. CDR3 length: 15 residues. Looked up from germline, CDR1 is SQVTM and CDR2 is ANQGSEA. The CDR3 loop is CSVASGARSYNEQFF. The CDR3 DNA reads as TGCAGCGTTGCGAGCGGGGCCCGCTCCTACAATGAGCAGTTCTTC.

The chain carries TRBV4-1 and TRBJ1-1; D unclear. The germline V gene has CDR1 MGHRA and CDR2 YSYEKL. V dropped 0 bases and J dropped 4 bases, with 12 bases sitting between them. The CDR3 length is 15 residues. The CDR3 DNA is TGCGCCAGCAGCCAAGAAGGTGGGGTTCGCACTGAAGCTTTCTTT. This gives the protein CASSQEGGVRTEAFF.

This clonotype was detected many times. The chain carries TRBV5-1 and TRBJ2-5, with D possibly matching TRBD2 (5 bases). Germline CDR1 SGHRS, CDR2 YFSETQ. The V and J ends lost 0 bases and 5 bases respectively, with 14 bases between them. This CDR3 contains 15 residues. DNA for the CDR3: TGCGCCAGCAGCTTGGCTTCGGGGTTTGGGGAGACCCAGTACTTC. The encoded protein is CASSLASGFGETQYF.

In this sample, this clonotype turned up many times. For the CDR3, the DNA is TGTGCCAGCAGCTCCCGCGTCCTAACAGATACGCAGTATTTT. Translation: CASSSRVLTDTQYF. V is TRBV5-6 and J is TRBJ2-3; D unresolved. Trimming shortened V by 3 bases and J by 3 bases, and 11 bases separated the two germline ends. CDR3 length: 14 amino acids. Germline values: CDR1 SGHDT, CDR2 YYEEEE.

This chain connects TRBV20-1 to TRBJ2-3; 15 nucleotides align to TRBD2. Unmatched junction bases numbered 12, after V lost 6 bases and J lost 5 bases. The germline V gene has CDR1 DFQATT and CDR2 SNEGSKA (reference sequence). This CDR3 region has 17 residues. The CDR3 sequence is CSAAAGLAGGTRDTQYF. As DNA, the CDR3 is TGCAGTGCCGCCGCGGGACTAGCGGGAGGAACCAGAGATACGCAGTATTTT.

Many counts were recorded for this clonotype. V gene TRBV12-3 or TRBV12-4 combines with J gene TRBJ2-2; no clear D. The CDR3 extends over 15 amino acids. Trimming left V 5 bases short and J 0 bases short, with 10 bases between. CDR3 protein: CASSQDDANTGELFF. The CDR3 nucleotides are TGTGCCAGCAGTCAGGACGACGCGAACACCGGGGAGCTGTTTTTT.

The rearrangement links TRBV6-5 to TRBJ1-1; 7 bases map to TRBD1. J lost 4 bases, V lost 8 bases, and 10 bases had no gene match. The CDR3 is 14 residues long. In germline, CDR1 is MNHEY, CDR2 SVGAGI. CDR3 loop: CASRRGRQGTEAFF. The CDR3 region has the DNA TGTGCCAGCCGCCGGGGGAGACAGGGCACTGAAGCTTTCTTT.